This T cell receptor (beta chain) stems from a study of CD8 T cells in ankylosing spondylitis. This clonotype was recorded many times. The CDR3 spans 11 residues. Trimming stripped 5 bases from V and 7 bases from J, with 6 bases between. CDR1 is SGHVS, CDR2 FNYEAQ, per germline. 5'-RACE, quantitative and with molecular barcodes, yielded the TCR beta libraries. TCRdb reprocessed the 5' RACE reads via MiXCR and lists one record per CDR3 protein. The table has 69,000 or so distinct CDR3 sequences, roughly 5.2% seen once. The sequence derives from a male donor with ankylosing spondylitis or in good health (not recorded which). The rearrangement links TRBV7-6 to TRBJ2-1; TRBD2 is a possible D gene (5 bases). The sequenced sample was blood, either unsorted or a sorted T cell fraction (not recorded which). CDR3 in DNA: TGTGCCAGCAGCCGAGGGAATGAGCAGTTCTTC. Amino acids: CASSRGNEQFF.